The 3 T cell receptor beta chains below were found in one sample sequenced in a study of OX40 agonist ivuxolimab in advanced cancers. The method was immunoSEQ multiplex PCR; TCRdb's version includes in-frame clones alone and lacks a portion of them. The data contain tens of thousands of clones, more than 75% of them singletons. The input for sequencing was CD4+ or CD8+ T cells sorted from blood, taken in a trial of the OX40 agonist ivuxolimab. The receptors here all came from an adult with an advanced solid tumor such as melanoma, head and neck, liver or kidney cancer.

The chain has TRBV19 and TRBJ1-2; 10 nucleotides line up with TRBD1. The CDR3 contains 15 residues. The junction had 8 bases not matched to a gene; V was cut back by 5 bases and J by 5 bases. Looked up from germline, CDR1 is LNHDA and CDR2 is SQIVND (reference sequence). CDR3 coding DNA: TGTGCCAGTAGTGCGAAGACAGGGGGCTCTTATGGCTACACCTTC. It is translated as CASSAKTGGSYGYTF.

To note about this clone: The junction differs from germline at one of its ends, possibly a read error. The V and J genes are TRBV7-9 and TRBJ2-7; D ambiguous. CDR3 length equals 13 residues. Germline lookup yields CDR1 SEHNR and CDR2 FQNEAQ (reference sequence). The DNA of the CDR3 is TGTGCCAGCAGCTTAGACCCTGCCGACGATAAGAACTTC. Amino acids: CASSLDPADDKNF.

As DNA, the CDR3 is TGTGCCAGCAGCAATACAGGGCTTGGGGCCAACGTCCTGACTTTC. It yields the protein CASSNTGLGANVLTF. The chain has TRBV28 and TRBJ2-6; perhaps TRBD1 as D (6 bases). Germline assignment: CDR1 MDHEN and CDR2 SYDVKM. The CDR3 has 15 residues. Trimming pared 6 bases from V and 3 bases from J, leaving 12 bases between.